These T cell receptor beta chains were read from a single sample in a study of a mutant IDH1 vaccine in newly diagnosed glioma. For these TCRs, the target antigens are not known. TCRdb keeps only in-frame clones here, not all; method: immunoSEQ multiplex PCR. The data hold fewer than 55,000 clones, with about 65% observed a single time. Sequencing used peripheral blood mononuclear cells (PBMCs), obtained from a glioma patient whose treatment included an IDH1 peptide vaccine. Receptors originate from a middle-aged man with glioma. Some clones in this sample may be carry-over from other donors' samples. Each CDR3 is given with its conserved first and last residue. D genes are given only for firm matches. Clone sizes are given selectively: once, few, many, or a class where the clone is expanded.

CDR3 length	V gene	clone size	D gene	J gene	CDR3 protein	CDR3 DNA
14	TRBV2	NA	NA	TRBJ2-4	CASSEKGGKNIQYF	TGTGCCAGCAGTGAGAAGGGAGGCAAAAACATTCAGTACTTC
13	TRBV7-8	once	NA	TRBJ2-3	CASSPRLADTQYF	TGTGCCAGCAGCCCTCGACTAGCAGATACGCAGTATTTT
15	TRBV6-5	NA	NA	TRBJ2-2	CASSYGLASTGELFF	TGTGCCAGCAGTTACGGGCTAGCGAGCACCGGGGAGCTGTTTTTT
12	TRBV5-8	few	NA	TRBJ1-5	CASSLGNQPQHF	TGTGCCAGCAGCTTGGGCAATCAGCCCCAGCATTTT
16	TRBV4-1	NA	NA	TRBJ2-2	CASSQDRQGGTGELFF	TGCGCCAGCAGCCAAGATAGACAGGGAGGCACCGGGGAGCTGTTTTTT
16	TRBV2	NA	NA	TRBJ1-5	CASSTGSLRGNQPQHF	TGTGCCAGCAGCACAGGATCTCTACGTGGCAATCAGCCCCAGCATTTT
16	TRBV5-8	few	TRBD1	TRBJ1-5	CASSLRGQVIKQPQHF	TGTGCCAGCAGCTTGAGGGGACAGGTGATTAAGCAGCCCCAGCATTTT
15	TRBV4-1	NA	NA	TRBJ1-6	CASSQDPGYYSPLHF	TGCGCCAGCAGCCAAGATCCGGGCTATTATTCACCCCTCCACTTT
14	TRBV11-2	NA	TRBD1	TRBJ1-2	CASSKQGIAYGYTF	TGTGCCAGCAGCAAACAGGGGATCGCCTATGGCTACACCTTC
15	TRBV5-6	NA	NA	TRBJ1-6	CASSRSWAEVPPLHF	TGTGCCAGCAGCCGTTCGTGGGCAGAGGTTCCCCCCCTCCACTTT
17	TRBV5-4	NA	TRBD2	TRBJ2-2	CASSLVLMRGTTGELFF	TGTGCCAGCAGCTTGGTTTTAATGCGGGGGACCACCGGGGAGCTGTTTTTT
14	TRBV25-1	NA	NA	TRBJ2-3	CASSELQVKDTQYF	TGTGCCAGCAGTGAGCTTCAGGTTAAGGATACGCAGTATTTT
12	TRBV7-2	NA	NA	TRBJ2-7	CASSRAGHEQYF	TGTGCCAGCAGCCGAGCAGGCCACGAGCAGTACTTC
15	TRBV4-2	NA	TRBD1	TRBJ2-7	CASSRRTGGSNEQYF	TGTGCCAGCAGCCGACGGACAGGGGGCTCCAACGAGCAGTACTTC
15	TRBV7-8	NA	TRBD1	TRBJ2-2	CASSATGGNTGELFF	TGTGCCAGCAGCGCCACAGGGGGGAACACCGGGGAGCTGTTTTTT
14	TRBV7-9	NA	TRBD2	TRBJ2-2	CASLSGVYTGELFF	TGTGCCAGCCTTAGCGGGGTATACACCGGGGAGCTGTTTTTT
14	TRBV7-8	NA	NA	TRBJ2-5	CASSWTDIQETQYF	TGTGCCAGCAGCTGGACGGATATACAAGAGACCCAGTACTTC
17	TRBV19	NA	NA	TRBJ1-3	CASSPLQGPGSGNTIYF	TGTGCCAGTAGTCCTCTCCAGGGGCCTGGCTCTGGAAACACCATATATTTT
12	TRBV4-1	NA	NA	TRBJ2-1	CASSLRGNEQFF	TGCGCCAGCAGCCTCCGGGGCAATGAGCAGTTCTTC
16	TRBV2	NA	TRBD2	TRBJ2-3	CAILAGDEHYPDTQYF	TGTGCCATACTAGCGGGGGACGAACATTACCCAGATACGCAGTATTTT
17	TRBV10-3	NA	TRBD2	TRBJ2-3	CAISGSASSGGTDTQYF	TGTGCCATCAGTGGGTCTGCGTCTAGCGGGGGGACAGATACGCAGTATTTT
16	TRBV7-6	NA	NA	TRBJ1-3	CASSPAGVGSGNTIYF	TGTGCCAGCAGCCCGGCGGGGGTAGGGTCTGGAAACACCATATATTTT
16	TRBV5-1	NA	TRBD2	TRBJ2-7	CASSLPLAGSSYEQYF	TGCGCCAGCAGCCTACCCTTAGCGGGGAGCTCCTACGAGCAGTACTTC
14	TRBV7-6	NA	NA	TRBJ2-7	CASSFGTGAYEQYF	TGTGCCAGCAGCTTTGGGACGGGAGCCTACGAGCAGTACTTC
17	TRBV5-4	NA	NA	TRBJ2-1	CASSLLGRLATYNEQFF	TGTGCCAGCAGCTTGTTAGGAAGACTTGCGACCTACAATGAGCAGTTCTTC
13	TRBV30	NA	NA	TRBJ1-1	CAWSSSREGSAFF	TGTGCCTGGAGTTCCTCCAGAGAGGGATCAGCTTTCTTT
13	TRBV4-1	NA	NA	TRBJ1-2	CASSQVKGNGYTF	TGCGCCAGCAGCCAAGTTAAAGGGAATGGCTACACCTTC
15	TRBV6-1	NA	NA	TRBJ1-2	CASSASSGPQYGYTF	TGTGCCAGCAGCGCTTCTTCCGGGCCGCAGTATGGCTACACCTTC
16	TRBV5-1	NA	NA	TRBJ2-5	CASSPEVPGVGETQYF	TGCGCCAGCAGCCCCGAAGTCCCAGGGGTTGGGGAGACCCAGTACTTC
12	TRBV30	many	NA	TRBJ1-1	CAWSASLVADFF	TGTGCCTGGAGTGCCTCGCTTGTGGCTGATTTCTTT
16	TRBV27	NA	NA	TRBJ1-5	CASSLSKGASNQPQHF	TGTGCCAGCAGTTTATCGAAAGGGGCTAGCAATCAGCCCCAGCATTTT
15	TRBV27	few	NA	TRBJ2-6	CASSLTSSGANVLTF	TGTGCCAGCAGTTTAACCAGTTCTGGGGCCAACGTCCTGACTTTC
13	TRBV6-1	NA	NA	TRBJ2-7	CASSGGYGYEQYF	TGTGCCAGCAGTGGTGGCTACGGTTACGAGCAGTACTTC
14	TRBV5-1	NA	NA	TRBJ1-2	CASSSQVLDYGYTF	TGCGCCAGCAGCTCTCAGGTTCTCGACTATGGCTACACCTTC
16	TRBV2	NA	NA	TRBJ2-3	CASTTTPGWATDTQYF	TGTGCCAGCACCACGACGCCAGGATGGGCCACAGATACGCAGTATTTT
15	TRBV6-1	few	NA	TRBJ1-4	CASSTGWAGDEKLFF	TGTGCCAGCAGCACCGGATGGGCAGGGGATGAAAAACTGTTTTTT
14	TRBV14	NA	NA	TRBJ1-1	CASSSKDRWTEAFF	TGTGCCAGCAGCTCAAAAGATAGGTGGACTGAAGCTTTCTTT
16	TRBV5-1	NA	TRBD1	TRBJ2-1	CASSLEGTGVDNEQFF	TGCGCCAGCAGCTTGGAAGGGACAGGGGTAGACAATGAGCAGTTCTTC
14	TRBV7-9	NA	NA	TRBJ1-2	CASSLANNLYGYTF	TGTGCCAGCAGCTTAGCTAACAACCTCTATGGCTACACCTTC
11	TRBV2	few	NA	TRBJ1-4	CASRGGEKLFF	TGTGCCAGCAGGGGGGGGGAAAAACTGTTTTTT
15	TRBV19	NA	NA	TRBJ1-5	CASTRGRYSNQPQHF	TGTGCCAGTACCCGAGGCAGATATAGCAATCAGCCCCAGCATTTT
14	TRBV7-2	NA	TRBD2	TRBJ2-1	CASSFGGGYNEQFF	TGTGCCAGCAGCTTCGGCGGGGGCTACAATGAGCAGTTCTTC
14	TRBV30	NA	NA	TRBJ2-7	CAWSAGGTSYEQYF	TGTGCCTGGAGTGCTGGGGGTACCTCCTACGAGCAGTACTTC
17	TRBV7-8	NA	NA	TRBJ1-4	CASSLSRGGAGNEKLFF	TGTGCCAGCAGCTTAAGTCGGGGGGGCGCGGGTAATGAAAAACTGTTTTTT
15	TRBV5-1	few	NA	TRBJ2-1	CASSLGRDSYNEQFF	TGCGCCAGCAGCTTGGGACGGGACTCCTACAATGAGCAGTTCTTC
14	TRBV7-9	NA	TRBD1	TRBJ2-2	CASSHRQGVGELFF	TGTGCCAGCAGCCATCGACAGGGGGTCGGGGAGCTGTTTTTT
16	TRBV18	few	NA	TRBJ1-2	CASSPMEQANWHGYTF	TGTGCCAGCTCACCAATGGAACAGGCAAATTGGCATGGCTACACCTTC
11	TRBV29-1	NA	TRBD1	TRBJ1-3	CSGDSRNTIYF	TGCAGTGGGGACAGCAGAAACACCATATATTTT
15	TRBV6-1	NA	TRBD2	TRBJ2-1	CASSERTSGGNEQFF	TGTGCCAGCAGTGAAAGGACTAGCGGGGGGAATGAGCAGTTCTTC